This T cell receptor (beta chain) was captured in a study of blood T cell repertoires in COVID-19 (dated by TCRdb to 2020 to 2021). Background on the whole study: Collaborator samples came from the United States, Italy and Spain and covered acute and convalescent phases of COVID-19. The prospective study material was composed of cDNA or gDNA derived from T cells, B-cell-depleted T cells, or PBMCs. The dataset comprised deeply sampled blood TCRbeta repertoires from subjects exposed to, actively infected with, or recovered from COVID-19. The repertoires were released in a freely available public database intended as a resource for research on the immune response to SARS-CoV-2. The samples were drawn from two sources: the first 160 participants of the ongoing ImmuneRACE study, and approximately 1,300 subjects contributed by 6 global collaborators. A de-identified subject ID, COVID-19 status, age in years and sex were almost always included in the sample metadata. Where HLA class I and class II types were available, the types were taken from metadata supplied by the sample provider, not from assay-based typing. What the authors observed across the whole study: The amount of clinical and demographic metadata varied by source and participant and was provided uncurated.

CDR1 and CDR2, looked up from the germline V gene, are SQVTM and ANQGSEA. From cysteine to phenylalanine, the CDR3 is 11 amino acids long. Only the CDR3 DNA stays, 33 bases, in frame from base 1. Trimming removed 5 bases from V and 5 bases from J, leaving 9 bases between the germline ends. Each collaborating institution followed its own protocols to collect whole blood in K2EDTA tubes. For TCRbeta analysis, collaborators shipped samples as frozen whole blood, isolated PBMCs, or DNA extracted from either of those sample types. TCRbeta CDR3 regions were amplified from genomic DNA by means of the immunoSEQ Assay, a bias-controlled multiplex PCR. The paper's processing steps were these. The number of nucleated cells in each sample was estimated from the amplification of reference gene primers within the assay. To quantify the absolute abundance of each unique TCRbeta CDR3 rearrangement, sequence reads were collapsed and filtered. For each sample, productive Simpson clonality was calculated as the square root of Simpson's diversity index across productive rearrangements. TCRdb stores this immuneACCESS table with in-frame sequences only. Part of the clones is absent; in the studies checked, under half of the shortfall reflects unresolved V genes, and no reason is known for the rest. D and trimming come from the DNA, and the V and J calls and clone size come from that table. Counted in this sample were 210,000 or so clones; 80% to 90% of them appeared once. Of the sample, 6% to 8.5% falls within the top ten clones.

As regards this clone: The antigen it recognizes is unknown. Per-nucleotide qualities are absent, and no much larger clonotype sits a single base away.

Here the chain combines TRBV29-1 and TRBJ1-2, and the D gene may be TRBD1, 6 bases matching. Sequences were obtained from peripheral blood. This clonotype was obtained from a woman between 45 and 65 years old with active or convalescent COVID-19. Here the CDR3 is given as CSVLQGYGYTF. The DNA sequence is given as TGCAGCGTTTTACAGGGTTATGGCTACACCTTC.